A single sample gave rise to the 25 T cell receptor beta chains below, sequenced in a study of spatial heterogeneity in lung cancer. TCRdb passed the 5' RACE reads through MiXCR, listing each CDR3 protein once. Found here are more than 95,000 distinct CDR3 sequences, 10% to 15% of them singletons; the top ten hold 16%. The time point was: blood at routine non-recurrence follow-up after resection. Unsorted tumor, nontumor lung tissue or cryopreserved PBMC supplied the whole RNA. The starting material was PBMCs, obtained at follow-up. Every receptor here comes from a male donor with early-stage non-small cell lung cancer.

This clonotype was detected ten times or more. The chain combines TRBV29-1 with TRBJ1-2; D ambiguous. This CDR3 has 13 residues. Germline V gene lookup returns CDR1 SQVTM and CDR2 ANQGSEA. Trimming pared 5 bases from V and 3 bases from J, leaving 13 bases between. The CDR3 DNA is TGCAGCGTTTTTAGGGTATCTCACTATGGCTACACCTTC. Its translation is CSVFRVSHYGYTF.

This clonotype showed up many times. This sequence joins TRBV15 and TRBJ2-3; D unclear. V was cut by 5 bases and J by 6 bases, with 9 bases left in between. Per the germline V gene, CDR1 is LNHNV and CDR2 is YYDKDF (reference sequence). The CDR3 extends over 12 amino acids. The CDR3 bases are TGTGCCACCAGCGCCTGGTGGGATACGCAGTATTTT. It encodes CATSAWWDTQYF.

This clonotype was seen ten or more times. The CDR3 protein is CASSSAPLDEQFF. The DNA for the CDR3 is TGCGCCAGCAGCTCAGCCCCCCTGGATGAGCAGTTCTTC. The chain joins TRBV5-1 to TRBJ2-1; no clear D. Germline CDR1 SGHRS, CDR2 YFSETQ. V was trimmed by 3 bases and J by 8 bases, leaving 12 bases between them. The CDR3 is made up of 13 amino acids.

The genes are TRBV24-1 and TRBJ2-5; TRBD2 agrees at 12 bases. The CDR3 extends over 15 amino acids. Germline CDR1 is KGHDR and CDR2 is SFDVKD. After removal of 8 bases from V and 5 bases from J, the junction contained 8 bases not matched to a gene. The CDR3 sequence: CATTSSGGVEETQYF. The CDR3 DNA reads TGTGCCACCACCTCTAGCGGGGGGGTTGAGGAGACCCAGTACTTC.

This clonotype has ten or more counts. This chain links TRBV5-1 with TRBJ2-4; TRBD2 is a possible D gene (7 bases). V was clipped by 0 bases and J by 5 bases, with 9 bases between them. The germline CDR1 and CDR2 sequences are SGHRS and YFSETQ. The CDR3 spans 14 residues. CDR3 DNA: TGCGCCAGCAGCTTGGGCGGGGGCCAAAACATTCAGTACTTC. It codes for CASSLGGGQNIQYF.

DNA for the CDR3: TGTGCCAGCAGTTTTGGACTAGCGGAGTACGAGCAGTACTTC. Translation gives CASSFGLAEYEQYF. J is TRBJ2-7 and V is TRBV9; TRBD2 aligns across 10 bases. The V gene's germline CDR1 is SGDLS and CDR2 YYNGEE. With 5 bases clipped from V and 4 bases from J, the junction kept 6 bases outside the gene matches. The CDR3 contains 14 residues.

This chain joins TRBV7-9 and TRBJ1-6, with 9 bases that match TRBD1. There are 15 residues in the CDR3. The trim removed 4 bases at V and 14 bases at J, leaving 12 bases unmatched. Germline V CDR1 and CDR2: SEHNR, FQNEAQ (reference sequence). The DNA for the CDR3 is TGTGCCAGCAGCTCGGGGACAGGGAGGCTTAACGCCCTCCACTTT. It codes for CASSSGTGRLNALHF. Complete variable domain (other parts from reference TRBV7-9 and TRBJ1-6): DTGVSQNPRHKITKRGQNVTFRCDPISEHNRLYWYRQTLGQGPEFLTYFQNEAQLEKSRLLSDRFSAERPKGSFSTLEIQRTEQGDSAMYLCASSSGTGRLNALHFGNGTRLTVT.

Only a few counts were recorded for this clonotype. CDR3 amino acids: CASSLGPSGYGNEQFF. DNA of the CDR3: TGTGCCAGCAGCTTAGGGCCTAGCGGGTATGGGAATGAGCAGTTCTTC. The chain recombines TRBV7-2 with TRBJ2-1; TRBD2 aligns across 8 bases. The V and J ends lost 1 base and 7 bases, in that order; junction bases with no gene match: 9. Germline V gene lookup returns CDR1 SGHTA and CDR2 FQGNSA. CDR3 size: 16 residues.

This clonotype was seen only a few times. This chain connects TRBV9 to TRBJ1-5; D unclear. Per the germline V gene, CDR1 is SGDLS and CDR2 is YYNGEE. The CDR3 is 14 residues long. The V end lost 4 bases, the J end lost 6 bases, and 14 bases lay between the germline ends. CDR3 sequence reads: CASSPSSWGQPQHF. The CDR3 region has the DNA TGTGCCAGCAGCCCCTCCTCGTGGGGTCAGCCCCAGCATTTT.

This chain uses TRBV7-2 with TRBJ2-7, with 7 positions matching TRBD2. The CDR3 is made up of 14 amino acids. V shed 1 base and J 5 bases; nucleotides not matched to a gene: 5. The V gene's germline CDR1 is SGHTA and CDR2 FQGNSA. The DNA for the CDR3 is TGTGCCAGCAGCTTAGGGGACTACACCCACGAGCAGTACTTC. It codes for CASSLGDYTHEQYF.

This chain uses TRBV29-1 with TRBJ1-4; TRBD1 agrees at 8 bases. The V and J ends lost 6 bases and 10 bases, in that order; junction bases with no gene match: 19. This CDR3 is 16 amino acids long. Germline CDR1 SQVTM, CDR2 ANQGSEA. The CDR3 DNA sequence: TGCAGCGTCCGAGAAGACAGGGGCGGGGGGAACGGAAAACTGTTTTTT. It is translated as CSVREDRGGGNGKLFF.

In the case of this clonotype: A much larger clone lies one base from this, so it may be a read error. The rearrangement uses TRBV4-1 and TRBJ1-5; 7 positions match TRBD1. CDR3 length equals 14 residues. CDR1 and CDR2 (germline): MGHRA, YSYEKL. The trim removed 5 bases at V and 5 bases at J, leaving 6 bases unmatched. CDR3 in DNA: TGCGCCAGCAGCGGGGGACAGAGCTATCAGCCCCAGCATTTT. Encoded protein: CASSGGQSYQPQHF.

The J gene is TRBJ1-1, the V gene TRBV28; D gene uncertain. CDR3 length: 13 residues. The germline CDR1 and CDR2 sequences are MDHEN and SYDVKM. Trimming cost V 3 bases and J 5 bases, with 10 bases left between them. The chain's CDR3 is CASSLLSGTEAFF. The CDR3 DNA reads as TGTGCCAGCAGTTTGTTAAGTGGGACTGAAGCTTTCTTT. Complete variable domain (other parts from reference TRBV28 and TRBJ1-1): DVKVTQSSRYLVKRTGEKVFLECVQDMDHENMFWYRQDPGLGLRLIYFSYDVKMKEKGDIPEGYSVSREKKERFSLILESASTNQTSMYLCASSLLSGTEAFFGQGTRLTVV.

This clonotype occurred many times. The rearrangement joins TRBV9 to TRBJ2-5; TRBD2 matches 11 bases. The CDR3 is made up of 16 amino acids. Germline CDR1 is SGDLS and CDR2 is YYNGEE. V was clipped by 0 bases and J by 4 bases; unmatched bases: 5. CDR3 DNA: TGTGCCAGCAGCGTAGCCGGGCTAGCGGGGGGAGAGACCCAGTACTTC. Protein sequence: CASSVAGLAGGETQYF.

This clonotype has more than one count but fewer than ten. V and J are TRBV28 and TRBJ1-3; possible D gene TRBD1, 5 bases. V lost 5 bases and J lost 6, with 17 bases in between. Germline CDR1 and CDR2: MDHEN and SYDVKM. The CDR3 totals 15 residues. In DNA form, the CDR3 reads TGTGCCAGCAGTACGCCTAGGGGAGGAAAAAACACCATATATTTT. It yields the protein CASSTPRGGKNTIYF. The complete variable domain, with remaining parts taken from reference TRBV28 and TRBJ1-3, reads DVKVTQSSRYLVKRTGEKVFLECVQDMDHENMFWYRQDPGLGLRLIYFSYDVKMKEKGDIPEGYSVSREKKERFSLILESASTNQTSMYLCASSTPRGGKNTIYFGEGSWLTVV.

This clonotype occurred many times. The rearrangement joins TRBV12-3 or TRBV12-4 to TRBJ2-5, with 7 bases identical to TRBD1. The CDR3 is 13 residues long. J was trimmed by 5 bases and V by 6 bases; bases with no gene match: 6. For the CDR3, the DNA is TGTGCCAGCAGACCCGGACAGGACGAGACCCAGTACTTC. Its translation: CASRPGQDETQYF.

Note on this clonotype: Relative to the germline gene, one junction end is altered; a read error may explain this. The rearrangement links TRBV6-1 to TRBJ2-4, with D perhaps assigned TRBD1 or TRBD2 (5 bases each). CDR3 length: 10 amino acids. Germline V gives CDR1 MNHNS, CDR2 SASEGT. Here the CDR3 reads CASRGRTVDF. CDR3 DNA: TGTGCCAGCAGGGGACGGACGGTGGACTTC.

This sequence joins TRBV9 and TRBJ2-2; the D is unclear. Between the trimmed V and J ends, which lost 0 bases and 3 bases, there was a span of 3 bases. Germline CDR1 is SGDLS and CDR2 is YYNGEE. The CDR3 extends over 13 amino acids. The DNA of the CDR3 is TGTGCCAGCAGCGTAGAGTACACCGGGGAGCTGTTTTTT. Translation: CASSVEYTGELFF.

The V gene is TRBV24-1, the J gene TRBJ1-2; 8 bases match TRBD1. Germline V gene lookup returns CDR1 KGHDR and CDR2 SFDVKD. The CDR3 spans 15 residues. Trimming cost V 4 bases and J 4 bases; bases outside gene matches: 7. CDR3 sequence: CATSDPSTGGYGYTF. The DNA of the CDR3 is TGTGCCACCAGTGACCCCAGCACAGGGGGCTATGGCTACACCTTC.

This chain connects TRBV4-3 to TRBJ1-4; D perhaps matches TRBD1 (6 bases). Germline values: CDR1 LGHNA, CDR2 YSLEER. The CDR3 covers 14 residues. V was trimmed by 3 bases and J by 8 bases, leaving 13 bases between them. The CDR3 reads CASSQYTGTEKLFF. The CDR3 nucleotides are TGCGCCAGCAGCCAGTACACAGGGACAGAAAAACTGTTTTTT.

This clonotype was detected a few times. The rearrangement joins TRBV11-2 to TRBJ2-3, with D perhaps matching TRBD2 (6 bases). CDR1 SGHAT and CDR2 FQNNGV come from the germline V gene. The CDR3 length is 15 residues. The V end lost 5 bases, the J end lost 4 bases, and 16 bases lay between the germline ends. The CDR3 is CASSPRTILPDTQYF. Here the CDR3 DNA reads TGTGCCAGCAGCCCGAGGACTATCCTACCAGATACGCAGTATTTT.

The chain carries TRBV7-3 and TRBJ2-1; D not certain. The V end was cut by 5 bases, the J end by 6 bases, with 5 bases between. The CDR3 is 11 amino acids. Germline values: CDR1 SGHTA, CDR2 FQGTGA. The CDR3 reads CASSQANEQFF. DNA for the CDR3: TGTGCCAGCAGCCAAGCCAATGAGCAGTTCTTC. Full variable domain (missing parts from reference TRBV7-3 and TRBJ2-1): GAGVSQTPSNKVTEKGKYVELRCDPISGHTALYWYRQSLGQGPEFLIYFQGTGAADDSGLPNDRFFAVRPEGSVSTLKIQRTERGDSAVYLCASSQANEQFFGPGTRLTVL.

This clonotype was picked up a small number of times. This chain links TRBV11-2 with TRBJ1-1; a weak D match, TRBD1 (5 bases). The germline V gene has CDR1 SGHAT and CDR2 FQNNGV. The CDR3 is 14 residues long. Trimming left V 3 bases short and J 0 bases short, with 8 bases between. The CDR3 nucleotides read TGTGCCAGCAGCTTTGGGGGAATGAACACTGAAGCTTTCTTT. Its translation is CASSFGGMNTEAFF.

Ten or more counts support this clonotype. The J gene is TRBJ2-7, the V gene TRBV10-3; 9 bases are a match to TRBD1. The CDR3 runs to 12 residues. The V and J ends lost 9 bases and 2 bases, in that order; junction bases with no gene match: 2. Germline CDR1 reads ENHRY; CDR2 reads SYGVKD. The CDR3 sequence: CAMGQGPYEQYF. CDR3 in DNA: TGTGCCATGGGACAGGGTCCCTACGAGCAGTACTTC.

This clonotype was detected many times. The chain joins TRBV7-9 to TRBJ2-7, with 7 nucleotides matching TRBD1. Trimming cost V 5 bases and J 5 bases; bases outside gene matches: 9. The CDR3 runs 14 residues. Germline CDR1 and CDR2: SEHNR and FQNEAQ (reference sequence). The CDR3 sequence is CASSTGDSLNEQYF. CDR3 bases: TGTGCCAGCAGCACTGGGGACAGCCTAAACGAGCAGTACTTC.